This TCR beta chain was documented in a study of cytomegalovirus exposure and HLA in healthy donors. The PCR employed 60 Vbeta primers together with 13 Jbeta primers. As originally analysed: Later, an analysis found about 80 million unique TCR beta chains, and 9.5 million to 12 million of these were shared. The assay was immunoSEQ multiplex PCR, and TCRdb's table has in-frame clones only and misses some. The DNA was the basis for D and trimming; V, J and clone size are from that table. The repertoire consists of about 160,000 clones, with 75% to 90% occurring once and the leading ten covering approximately 2%. Regarding this clone: As yet, its antigen is unknown.

The trim removed 6 bases at V and 5 bases at J, leaving 11 bases unmatched. The germline CDR1 and CDR2 sequences are MDHEN and SYDVKM. CDR3 length: 15 residues. Study-wide points: A later analysis showed TCR association rates differing by HLA locus, peaking at DRB1 and lowest at HLA-C. High sensitivity and specificity were reportedly achieved when the classifier diagnosed cytomegalovirus status. Rarity marked most TCR sequences, yet some public TCRs occurred in many donors.

Input material: PBMCs. This chain uses TRBV28 with TRBJ1-2; 8 positions match TRBD1. This TCR came from a woman between 18 and 29 years old in good health and CMV-seronegative. This CDR3 is CASSLGTRTGYGYTF. In nucleotides, the CDR3 is TGTGCCAGCAGCCTTGGGACCCGGACAGGGTATGGCTACACCTTC.